Below, one T cell receptor (beta chain) is given with its context. This receptor's antigen is unknown. At one of its ends the junction is not consistent with the germline gene, which may arise from a read error. This entry is derived from a study of hypomethylating agent response in myelodysplastic syndrome (dated by TCRdb to about 2021). Broadly, across the study: The hypomethylating agent given was azacitidine in 8 of 11 patients and decitabine in 3 of 11 patients. Of the myelodysplastic syndrome patients in the cohort, nine or ten were male and 2 were female. On average the patients were approximately 72 +/- 6.3 years old, and a diploid cytogenetic profile was seen most often. TET2 was the most frequent mutation, present in about 45% of the 11 patients. Roughly 6 patients responded with complete response or hematologic improvement, and roughly 5 patients were non-responders. Response was defined as complete response or hematologic improvement, and patients who met neither criterion were classified as non-responders. Broad study findings and their caveats: No significant change in richness, rarefaction diversity or clonality was detected after hypomethylating agent treatment, either across all patients or within response groups. Only 11 patients were analyzed, so the study cohort was small. The shared GLIPH2 clusters might recognize novel MDS antigens, but this possibility was not confirmed and requires experimental validation. Age matching of healthy control donors to MDS patients was not performed, and the MDS versus healthy comparison could have been impacted by this lack of age matching. Responders more often showed novel clonotypes emerging, while non-responders displayed more contracted clonotypes after treatment.

T-cell subsets were not sorted, and bulk bone marrow was analyzed instead. Immunosequencing of the TCR beta CDR3 regions was performed on bone marrow from about a dozen myelodysplastic syndrome patients before and after hypomethylating agent therapy. Each patient contributed a baseline bone marrow plus two to three bone marrows at different post-treatment timepoints for longitudinal repertoire tracking. Whole bone marrow served as the source for genomic DNA extraction, with DNA quality checked using TapeStation, NanoDrop OneC and PicoGreen assays. The library was produced with the immunoSEQ multiplex PCR assay. Each sample was run at survey resolution as two replicates of roughly 200 ng apiece, for a total of 400 ng of DNA. The hsTCRB kit detected rearranged TCRB sequences in genomic DNA using multiplex PCR primers targeting V and J genes. To amplify the CDR3 region, the first PCR ran for 31 cycles with the QIAGEN Multiplex PCR Kit. A second PCR of roughly 8 cycles attached sample barcodes and Illumina adapters to each replicate. A QuantStudio 6 together with the KAPA library quantification kit was used to quantify the pooled libraries. About 15 pM of pooled libraries was sequenced on an Illumina MiSeq using 156-cycle single-end reads plus a 15-cycle index read. As for the authors' bioinformatics: VDJdb annotation flagged approximately 1.5% of 168,753 unique clonotypes as previously reported viral-epitope-specific. The immunoSEQ Data Assistant and immunoSEQ Analyzer converted raw reads into normalized, annotated TCRB repertoires. Clonotypes were analyzed with BioAnalyzer and version 0.6.5 of the immunarch R package. Before richness was estimated, every repertoire was downsampled to match the clone count of the smallest repertoire. Fisher's exact tests classified clonotypes as expanded, contracted or novel, with novel meaning zero frequency before treatment. Significantly changed CDR3 beta sequences were clustered with GLIPH2 using simulation_depth=1000 and kmer_min_depth=3, and CDR3s shorter than five residues were excluded. The clones in this table, taken by TCRdb from immuneACCESS, are in-frame only. Not every clone is retained; where verified, under half of the shortfall comes from an unresolved V gene, and the cause of the rest is unknown. Clone size and V and J calls were adopted from that table, with D and trimming inferred from the DNA. This sample lists 3,300 or so clones; approximately 78% were detected once. Around 5% of the sample lies in the top ten.

From cysteine to phenylalanine, the CDR3 is 8 amino acids long. The sequence is cut down to CDR3 DNA, 24 bases in frame from base 1. The germline V gene encodes CDR1 LNHNV and CDR2 YYDKDF (reference sequence). This TCR came from a human donor with myelodysplastic syndrome. Material: bone marrow, obtained before or after starting hypomethylating agent treatment for myelodysplastic syndrome (not recorded which). The sequence links TRBV15 to TRBJ1-1; no D segment can be confidently identified. The nucleotides are TGCCTGAACACTGAAGCTTTCTTT. This gives the protein CLNTEAFF.